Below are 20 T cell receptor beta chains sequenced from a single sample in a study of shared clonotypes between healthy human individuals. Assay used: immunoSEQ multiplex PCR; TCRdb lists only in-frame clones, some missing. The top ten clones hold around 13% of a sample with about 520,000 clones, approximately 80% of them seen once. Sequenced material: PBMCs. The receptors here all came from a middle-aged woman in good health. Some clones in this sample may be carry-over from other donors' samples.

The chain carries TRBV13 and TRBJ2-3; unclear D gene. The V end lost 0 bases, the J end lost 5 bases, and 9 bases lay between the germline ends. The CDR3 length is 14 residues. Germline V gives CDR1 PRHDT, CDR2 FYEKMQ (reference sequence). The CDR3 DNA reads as TGTGCCAGCAGCTTAGGTGGGAACAGAGATACGCAGTATTTT. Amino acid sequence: CASSLGGNRDTQYF.

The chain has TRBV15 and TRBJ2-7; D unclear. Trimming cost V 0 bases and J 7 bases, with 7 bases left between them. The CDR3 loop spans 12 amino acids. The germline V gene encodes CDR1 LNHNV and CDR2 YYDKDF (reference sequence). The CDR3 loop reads CATSRDTEEQYF. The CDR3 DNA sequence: TGTGCCACCAGCAGAGATACGGAAGAGCAGTACTTC. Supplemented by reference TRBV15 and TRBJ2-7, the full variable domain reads DAMVIQNPRYQVTQFGKPVTLSCSQTLNHNVMYWYQQKSSQAPKLLFHYYDKDFNNEADTPDNFQSRRPNTSFCFLDIRSPGLGDTAMYLCATSRDTEEQYFGPGTRLTVT.

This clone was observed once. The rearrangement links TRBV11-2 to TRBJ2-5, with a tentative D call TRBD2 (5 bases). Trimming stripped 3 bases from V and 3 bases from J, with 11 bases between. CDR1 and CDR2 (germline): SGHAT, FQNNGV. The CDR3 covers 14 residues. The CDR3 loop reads CASSFEGGEETQYF. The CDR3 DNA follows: TGTGCCAGCAGCTTCGAGGGCGGAGAAGAGACCCAGTACTTC.

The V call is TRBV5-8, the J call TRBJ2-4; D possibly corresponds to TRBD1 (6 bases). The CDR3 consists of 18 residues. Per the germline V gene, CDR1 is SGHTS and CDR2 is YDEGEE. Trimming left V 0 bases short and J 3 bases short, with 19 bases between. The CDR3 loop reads CASSLDREPEPVKNIQYF. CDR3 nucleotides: TGTGCCAGCAGCTTGGACAGGGAACCGGAGCCGGTCAAAAACATTCAGTACTTC.

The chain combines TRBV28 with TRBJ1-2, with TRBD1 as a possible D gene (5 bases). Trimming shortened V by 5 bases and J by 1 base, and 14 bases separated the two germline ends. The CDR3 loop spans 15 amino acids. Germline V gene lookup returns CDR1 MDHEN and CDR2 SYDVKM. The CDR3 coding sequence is TGTGCCAGCAGTGTCCGGGACGGTGATAACTATGGCTACACCTTC. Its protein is CASSVRDGDNYGYTF.

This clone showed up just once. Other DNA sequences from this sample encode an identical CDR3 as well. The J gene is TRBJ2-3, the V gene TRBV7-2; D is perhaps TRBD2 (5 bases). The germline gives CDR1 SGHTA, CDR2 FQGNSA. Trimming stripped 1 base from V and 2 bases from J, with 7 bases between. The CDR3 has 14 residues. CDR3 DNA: TGTGCCAGCAGCTTAGGGCTAGCCACAGATACGCAGTATTTT. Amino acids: CASSLGLATDTQYF. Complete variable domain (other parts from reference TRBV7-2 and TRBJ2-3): GAGVSQSPSNKVTEKGKDVELRCDPISGHTALYWYRQSLGQGLEFLIYFQGNSAPDKSGLPSDRFSAERTGGSVSTLTIQRTQQEDSAVYLCASSLGLATDTQYFGPGTRLTVL.

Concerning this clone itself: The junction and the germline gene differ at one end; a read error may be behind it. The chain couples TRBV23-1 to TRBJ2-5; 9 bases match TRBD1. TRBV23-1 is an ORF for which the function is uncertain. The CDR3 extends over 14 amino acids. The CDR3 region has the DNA TGCGCCAGCAACCGCGGGACAGGGACAGAGGCCCAGTACTTC. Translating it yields CASNRGTGTEAQYF.

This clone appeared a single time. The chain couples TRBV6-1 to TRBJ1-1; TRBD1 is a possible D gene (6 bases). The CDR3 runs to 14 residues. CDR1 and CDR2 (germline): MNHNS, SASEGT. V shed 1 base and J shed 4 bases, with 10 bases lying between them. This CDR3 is CASSEDREATEAFF. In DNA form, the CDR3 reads TGTGCCAGCAGTGAAGACAGGGAGGCCACTGAAGCTTTCTTT.

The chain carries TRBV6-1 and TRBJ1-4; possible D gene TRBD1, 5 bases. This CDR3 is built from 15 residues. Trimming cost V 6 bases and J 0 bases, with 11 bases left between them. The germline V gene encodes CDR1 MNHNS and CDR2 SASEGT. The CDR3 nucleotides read TGTGCCAGCAGGGAGGACACCTCAACTAATGAAAAACTGTTTTTT. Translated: CASREDTSTNEKLFF.

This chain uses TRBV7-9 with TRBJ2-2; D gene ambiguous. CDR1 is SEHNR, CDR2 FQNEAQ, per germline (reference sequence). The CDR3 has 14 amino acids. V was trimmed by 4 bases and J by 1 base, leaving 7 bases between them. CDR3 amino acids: CASSSRRNTGELFF. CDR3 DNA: TGTGCCAGCAGCTCCCGAAGGAACACCGGGGAGCTGTTTTTT.

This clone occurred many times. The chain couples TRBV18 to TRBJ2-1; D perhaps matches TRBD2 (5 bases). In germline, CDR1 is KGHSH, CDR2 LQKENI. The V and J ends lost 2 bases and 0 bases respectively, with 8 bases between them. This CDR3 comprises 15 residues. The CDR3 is CASSPTRSSYNEQFF. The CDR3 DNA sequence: TGTGCCAGCTCACCAACTAGGAGCTCCTACAATGAGCAGTTCTTC. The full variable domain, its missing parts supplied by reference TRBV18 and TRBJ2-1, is NAGVMQNPRHLVRRRGQEARLRCSPMKGHSHVYWYRQLPEEGLKFMVYLQKENIIDESGMPKERFSAEFPKEGPSILRIQQVVRGDSAAYFCASSPTRSSYNEQFFGPGTRLTVL.

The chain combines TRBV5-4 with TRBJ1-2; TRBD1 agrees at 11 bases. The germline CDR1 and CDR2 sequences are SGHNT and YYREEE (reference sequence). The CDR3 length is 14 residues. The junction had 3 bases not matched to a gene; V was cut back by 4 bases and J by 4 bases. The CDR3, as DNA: TGTGCCAGCAGCATAGGACAGGGGGCCTATGGCTACACCTTC. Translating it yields CASSIGQGAYGYTF. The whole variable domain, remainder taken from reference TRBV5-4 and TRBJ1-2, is ETGVTQSPTHLIKTRGQQVTLRCSSQSGHNTVSWYQQALGQGPQFIFQYYREEENGRGNFPPRFSGLQFPNYSSELNVNALELDDSALYLCASSIGQGAYGYTFGSGTRLTVV.

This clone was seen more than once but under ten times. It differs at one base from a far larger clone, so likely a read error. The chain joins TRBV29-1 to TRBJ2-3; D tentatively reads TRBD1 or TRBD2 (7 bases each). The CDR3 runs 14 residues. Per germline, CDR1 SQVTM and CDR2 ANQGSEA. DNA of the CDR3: TGCGGCGTTGCTCAGGGGGGGAACACAGATACGCAGTATTTT. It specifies CGVAQGGNTDTQYF.

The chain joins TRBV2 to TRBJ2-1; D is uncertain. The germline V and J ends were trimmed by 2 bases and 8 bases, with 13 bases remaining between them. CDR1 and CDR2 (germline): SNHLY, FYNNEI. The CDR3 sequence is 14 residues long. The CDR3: CASSERLVYDEQFF. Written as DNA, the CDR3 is TGTGCCAGCAGTGAAAGGCTAGTTTACGATGAGCAGTTCTTC.

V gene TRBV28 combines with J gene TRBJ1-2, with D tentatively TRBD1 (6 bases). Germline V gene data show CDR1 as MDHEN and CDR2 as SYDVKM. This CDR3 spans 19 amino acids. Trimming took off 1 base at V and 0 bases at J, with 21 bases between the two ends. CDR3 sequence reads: CASSLSRGQRTPANYGYTF. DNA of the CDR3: TGTGCCAGCAGTTTATCTCGAGGACAGCGAACCCCGGCTAACTATGGCTACACCTTC.

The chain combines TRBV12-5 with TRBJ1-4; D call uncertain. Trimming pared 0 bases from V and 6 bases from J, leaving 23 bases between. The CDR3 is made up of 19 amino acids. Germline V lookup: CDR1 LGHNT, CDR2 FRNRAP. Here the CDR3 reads CASGLVRPEDRLRYEKLFF. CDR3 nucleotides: TGTGCTAGTGGTTTGGTCCGCCCCGAAGATCGATTACGATATGAAAAACTGTTTTTT.

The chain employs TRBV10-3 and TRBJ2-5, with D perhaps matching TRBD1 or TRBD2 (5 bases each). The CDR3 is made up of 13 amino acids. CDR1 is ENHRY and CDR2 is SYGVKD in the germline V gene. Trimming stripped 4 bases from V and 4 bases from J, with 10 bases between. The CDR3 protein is CAISGGSGETQYF. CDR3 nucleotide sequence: TGTGCCATCAGTGGGGGGAGCGGAGAGACCCAGTACTTC.

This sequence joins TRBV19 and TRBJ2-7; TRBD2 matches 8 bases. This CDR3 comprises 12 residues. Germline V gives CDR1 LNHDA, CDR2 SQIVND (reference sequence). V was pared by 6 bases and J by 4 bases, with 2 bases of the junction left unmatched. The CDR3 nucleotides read TGTGCCAGTAGAGCGGGAGCTTACGAGCAGTACTTC. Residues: CASRAGAYEQYF.

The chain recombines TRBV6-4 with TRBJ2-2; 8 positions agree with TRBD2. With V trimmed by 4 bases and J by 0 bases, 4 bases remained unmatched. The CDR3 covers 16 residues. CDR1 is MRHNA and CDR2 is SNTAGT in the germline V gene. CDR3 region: CASSVTGGTNTGELFF. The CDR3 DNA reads TGTGCCAGCAGTGTTACGGGGGGGACGAACACCGGGGAGCTGTTTTTT.

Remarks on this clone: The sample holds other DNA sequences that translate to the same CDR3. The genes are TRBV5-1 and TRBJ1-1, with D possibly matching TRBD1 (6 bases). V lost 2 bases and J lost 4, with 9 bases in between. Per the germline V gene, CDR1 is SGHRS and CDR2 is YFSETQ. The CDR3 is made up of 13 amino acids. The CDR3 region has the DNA TGCGCCAGCAGCTTACAGGGTGGCACTGAAGCTTTCTTT. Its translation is CASSLQGGTEAFF.